A selection of T cell receptor beta chains follows, all from one sample in a study of shared clonotypes between healthy human individuals. Assay: immunoSEQ multiplex PCR; the TCRdb copy retains only in-frame clones and omits some. The sample shows about 2.1 million clones, roughly 91% of them seen only once. What was sequenced was naive CD8+ T cells from PBMCs. These receptors came from a man aged 18-30 years in good health. Some clones in this sample may be carry-over from other donors' samples. The CDR3 runs from the conserved cysteine through the conserved F or W. The order of the fields is CDR3 DNA, CDR3 protein, J gene, clone size, V gene, D gene. The D gene is left open where the match is weak. Where a row states a size, it is once, few, many or the class of an expanded clone; other rows omit it.

TGTGCCACCAGCGCTCGGGAGGGAGGGAATGAGCAGTTCTTC,CATSAREGGNEQFF,TRBJ2-1,NA,TRBV15,TRBD2
TGTGCCAGCGGGCAGGGTACCTACGAGCAGTACTTC,CASGQGTYEQYF,TRBJ2-7,NA,TRBV27,NA
TGTGCCAGCAGCGTTTCCACCACCTATGGCTACACCTTC,CASSVSTTYGYTF,TRBJ1-2,NA,TRBV9,NA
TGTGCCAGCAGTTCTCACAGGGGGATTTGGCACACTGAAGCTTTCTTT,CASSSHRGIWHTEAFF,TRBJ1-1,NA,TRBV28,TRBD1
TGTGCCAGCGGATCCCTTACCGGCACAGATACGCAGTATTTT,CASGSLTGTDTQYF,TRBJ2-3,NA,TRBV6-5,NA
TGCGCCAGCCGGACGGGGCAGGCTGAAGCTTTCTTT,CASRTGQAEAFF,TRBJ1-1,NA,TRBV5-1,NA
TGTGCCAGCAGGTCCGCGGGAGCGGCCACAGATACGCAGTATTTT,CASRSAGAATDTQYF,TRBJ2-3,NA,TRBV28,TRBD2
TGTGCCAGCAGCTTAATAGGGGCGGGTGGCTACACCTTC,CASSLIGAGGYTF,TRBJ1-2,NA,TRBV13,NA
TGTGCCAGCAGTTCTAGCGTCAGCTCCTACAATGAGCAGTTCTTC,CASSSSVSSYNEQFF,TRBJ2-1,NA,TRBV27,NA
TGCGCCAGCAGCTTGGGGCAGGGAAGCACTGAAGCTTTCTTT,CASSLGQGSTEAFF,TRBJ1-1,few,TRBV5-1,NA
TGCGCCAGCAGCCCGAGCCCCGGGTACAATGAGCAGTTCTTC,CASSPSPGYNEQFF,TRBJ2-1,NA,TRBV4-3,NA
TGCGCCAGCAGCCACCCCTGGAGGGAAGGGGACAGCGGGGAGCTGTTTTTT,CASSHPWREGDSGELFF,TRBJ2-2,NA,TRBV4-1,NA
TGTGCCAGCAGCTTAGGACCAGGACAGAACACTGAAGCTTTCTTT,CASSLGPGQNTEAFF,TRBJ1-1,NA,TRBV11-2,NA
TGTGCCAGCAGCCCCTACAGGGCCGGGGAGCTGTTTTTT,CASSPYRAGELFF,TRBJ2-2,NA,TRBV5-4,NA
TGTGCCAGCAGTTACTCGGGGGTAACAACTAATGAAAAACTGTTTTTT,CASSYSGVTTNEKLFF,TRBJ1-4,NA,TRBV6-5,NA
TGTGCCAGTCGGGGTGGGGAAAACATTCAGTACTTC,CASRGGENIQYF,TRBJ2-4,NA,TRBV19,NA
TGTGCCAGCAGCTGGGGGAGGGTCGAAGCTTTCTTT,CASSWGRVEAFF,TRBJ1-1,NA,TRBV7-9,NA
TGTGCCAGCAGCCAACCGACCTCGGGGGGGAGGAAGTACAATGAGCAGTTCTTC,CASSQPTSGGRKYNEQFF,TRBJ2-1,NA,TRBV14,TRBD2
TGTGCCAGCAGCTTAGGGACAGGGGACAACAATGAGCAGTTCTTC,CASSLGTGDNNEQFF,TRBJ2-1,NA,TRBV7-3,TRBD1
TGTGCCAGCAGTTTACTGGGGACAGGGGTTACGAATGAGCAGTTCTTC,CASSLLGTGVTNEQFF,TRBJ2-1,NA,TRBV28,TRBD1
TGTGCCAGCAGCTCCCAGCTACAACGGAACACTGAAGCTTTCTTT,CASSSQLQRNTEAFF,TRBJ1-1,NA,TRBV7-9,NA
TGCGCCAGCAGCCAAGATCCCCTAGCGGAGGGGGTCAATGAGCAGTTCTTC,CASSQDPLAEGVNEQFF,TRBJ2-1,NA,TRBV4-3,NA
TGTGCCAGCAGCGTCGGGACTAGCGGGAGGGAAAAGCAGTACTTC,CASSVGTSGREKQYF,TRBJ2-7,NA,TRBV9,TRBD2
TGCGCCAGCAGCCAAGGACAGGTTGCTGGGGAGCTGTTTTTT,CASSQGQVAGELFF,TRBJ2-2,NA,TRBV4-3,NA
TGTGCCAGCTCCTTGGGGCATCTCGGCTACGAGCAGTACTTC,CASSLGHLGYEQYF,TRBJ2-7,few,TRBV7-2,NA